The 6 T cell receptor beta chains in this list originate from one sample, sequenced in a study of technical replicates of blood from a handful of donors. Sequenced by immunoSEQ multiplex PCR; TCRdb stores in-frame clones only, minus some. In the table there are around 61,000 clones, 97% of which are singletons. Sequenced: T cells isolated from PBMCs. The receptor set was obtained from a human donor in good health.

This clone appeared a few times. The J gene is TRBJ1-5, the V gene TRBV11-2, with 7 bases fitting TRBD1. Losses at the gene ends were 4 bases for V and 7 bases for J; bases not matched to a gene: 10. The germline V gene encodes CDR1 SGHAT and CDR2 FQNNGV. The CDR3 covers 15 residues. Written as DNA, the CDR3 is TGTGCCAGCAGCTATACTACAGGGGTTGGGCAGCCCCAGCATTTT. Protein sequence: CASSYTTGVGQPQHF. Variable domain in full (rest from reference TRBV11-2 and TRBJ1-5): EAGVAQSPRYKIIEKRQSVAFWCNPISGHATLYWYQQILGQGPKLLIQFQNNGVVDDSQLPKDRFSAERLKGVDSTLKIQPAKLEDSAVYLCASSYTTGVGQPQHFGDGTRLSIL.

The chain combines TRBV28 with TRBJ2-7, with D possibly matching TRBD1 (5 bases). V was pared by 5 bases and J by 4 bases, with 9 bases between. The CDR3 has 12 residues. Germline values: CDR1 MDHEN, CDR2 SYDVKM. The CDR3 region is CASSTTGYEQYF. The CDR3 region has the DNA TGTGCCAGCAGTACCACAGGATACGAGCAGTACTTC.

This clone was counted a single time. Written as DNA, the CDR3 is TGTGCCAGCAGCTTGGTACAGGGAAACGGGGAGCTGTTTTTT. The encoded protein is CASSLVQGNGELFF. V is TRBV5-6 and J is TRBJ2-2; D is possibly TRBD1 (6 bases). With 0 bases removed from V and 7 bases from J, the gap between germline ends came to 10 bases. This CDR3 contains 14 residues. The germline gives CDR1 SGHDT, CDR2 YYEEEE.

V usage is TRBV7-3 and J usage is TRBJ2-1, with TRBD1 identical over 9 bases. Per the germline V gene, CDR1 is SGHTA and CDR2 is FQGTGA. The V and J ends lost 3 bases and 0 bases, in that order; junction bases with no gene match: 6. This CDR3 has 17 residues. CDR3 nucleotide sequence: TGTGCCAGCAGCTTCGCAACAGGGGGCTACTCCTACAATGAGCAGTTCTTC. This sequence encodes CASSFATGGYSYNEQFF.

The chain couples TRBV4-1 to TRBJ2-5; D ambiguous. CDR1 is MGHRA and CDR2 is YSYEKL in the germline V gene. Trimming took 3 bases from V and 5 from J, leaving 4 bases between them. CDR3 length: 11 amino acids. The CDR3 DNA is TGCGCCAGCAGCCATGAGGAGACCCAGTACTTC. Its protein product is CASSHEETQYF.

The V call is TRBV10-3, the J call TRBJ2-5; TRBD2 aligns across 14 bases. The CDR3 sequence is 16 residues long. Unmatched junction bases numbered 6, after V lost 6 bases and J lost 3 bases. In germline, CDR1 is ENHRY, CDR2 SYGVKD. The CDR3 here is CAIRSGLAGDEETQYF. CDR3 nucleotide sequence: TGTGCCATCAGATCGGGACTAGCGGGGGATGAAGAGACCCAGTACTTC.